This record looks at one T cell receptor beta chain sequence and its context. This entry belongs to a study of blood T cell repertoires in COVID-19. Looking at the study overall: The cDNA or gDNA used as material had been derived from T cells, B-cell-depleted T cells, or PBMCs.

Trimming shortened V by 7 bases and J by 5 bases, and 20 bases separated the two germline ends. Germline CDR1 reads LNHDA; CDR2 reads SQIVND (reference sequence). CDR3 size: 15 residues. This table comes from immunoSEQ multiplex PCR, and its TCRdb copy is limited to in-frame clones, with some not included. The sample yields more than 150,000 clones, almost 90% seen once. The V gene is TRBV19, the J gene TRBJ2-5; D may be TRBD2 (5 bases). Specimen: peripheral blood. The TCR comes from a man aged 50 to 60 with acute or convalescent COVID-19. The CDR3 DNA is TGTGCCAGTAACCCTACCGGACTCTCAGCGGAGACCCAGTACTTC. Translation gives CASNPTGLSAETQYF.